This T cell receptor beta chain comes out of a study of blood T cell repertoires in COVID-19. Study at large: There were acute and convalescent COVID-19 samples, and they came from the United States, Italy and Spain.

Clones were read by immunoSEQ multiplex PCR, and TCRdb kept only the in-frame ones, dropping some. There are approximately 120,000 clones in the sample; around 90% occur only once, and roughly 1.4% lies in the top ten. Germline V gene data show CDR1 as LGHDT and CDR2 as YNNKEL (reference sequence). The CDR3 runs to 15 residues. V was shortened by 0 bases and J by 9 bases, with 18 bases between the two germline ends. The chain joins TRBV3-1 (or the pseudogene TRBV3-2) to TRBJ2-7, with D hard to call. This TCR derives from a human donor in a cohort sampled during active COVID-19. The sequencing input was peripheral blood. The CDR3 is CASSQEARKNAGQYF. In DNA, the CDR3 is TGTGCCAGCAGCCAAGAGGCCAGGAAGAACGCCGGGCAGTACTTC.